This is a list of T cell receptor beta chains from one sample in a study of OX40 agonist ivuxolimab in advanced cancers. The protocol was immunoSEQ multiplex PCR, while the TCRdb copy is restricted to in-frame clones and leaves out a portion. Among tens of thousands of clones listed, approximately 88% were seen once. This material consisted of CD4+ or CD8+ T cells sorted from blood, taken in a trial of the OX40 agonist ivuxolimab. These receptors were collected from an adult with an advanced solid tumor such as melanoma, head and neck, liver or kidney cancer. The conserved cysteine and the conserved F or W are not part of the CDR3 here. Fields, in order: V gene, CDR3 protein.

>TRBV29-1
SAGTEKLF
>TRBV30
AWSGELTDTQY
>TRBV2
ATGTAYGYT
>TRBV5-4
ASSLSLALQETQY
>TRBV11-2
ASSSRRGSSWDSYEQY
>TRBV28
ASSSTVPEQY
>TRBV11-2
ASSLEAGLNTEAF
>TRBV4-2
ASSQDQGLEQF
>TRBV15
ATSFGGQYGYT
>TRBV7-9
ASSLGDGQGKNYGYT
>TRBV5-8
ASADAYTEAF